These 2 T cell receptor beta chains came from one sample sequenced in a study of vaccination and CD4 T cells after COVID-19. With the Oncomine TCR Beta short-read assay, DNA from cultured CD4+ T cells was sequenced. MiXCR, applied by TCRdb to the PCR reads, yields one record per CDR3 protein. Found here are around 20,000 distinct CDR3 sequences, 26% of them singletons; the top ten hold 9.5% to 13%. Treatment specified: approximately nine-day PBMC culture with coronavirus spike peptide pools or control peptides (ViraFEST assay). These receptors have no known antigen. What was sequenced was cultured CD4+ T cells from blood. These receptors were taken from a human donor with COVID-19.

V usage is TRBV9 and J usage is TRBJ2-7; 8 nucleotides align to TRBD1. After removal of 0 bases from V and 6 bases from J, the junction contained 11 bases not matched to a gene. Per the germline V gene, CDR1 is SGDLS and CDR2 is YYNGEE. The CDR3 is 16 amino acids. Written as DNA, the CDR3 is TGTGCCAGCAGCGTAGACGGCAGGGGGCAGTTCTCCGAGCAGTACTTC. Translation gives CASSVDGRGQFSEQYF.

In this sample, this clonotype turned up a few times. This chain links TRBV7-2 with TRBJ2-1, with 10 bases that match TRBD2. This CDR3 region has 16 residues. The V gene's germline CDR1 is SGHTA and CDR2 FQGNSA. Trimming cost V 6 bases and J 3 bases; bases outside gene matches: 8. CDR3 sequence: CASSLKRGGFYNEQFF. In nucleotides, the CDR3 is TGTGCCAGCAGTCTTAAGCGGGGGGGCTTCTACAATGAGCAGTTCTTC.